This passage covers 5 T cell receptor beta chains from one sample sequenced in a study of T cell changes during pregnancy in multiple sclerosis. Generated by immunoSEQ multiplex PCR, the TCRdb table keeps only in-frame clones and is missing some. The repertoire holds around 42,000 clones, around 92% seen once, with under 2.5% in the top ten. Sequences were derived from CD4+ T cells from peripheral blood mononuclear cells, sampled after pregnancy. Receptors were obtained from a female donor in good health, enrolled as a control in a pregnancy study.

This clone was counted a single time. The CDR3 coding sequence is TGTGCCAGCAGTGGAAGAATAACGGGAGGGCCCGAGACCCAGTACTTC. Translation: CASSGRITGGPETQYF. The rearrangement uses TRBV2 and TRBJ2-5; 8 nucleotides match TRBD2. V lost 4 bases, J lost 5 bases, and 12 bases stayed unmatched. CDR1 SNHLY and CDR2 FYNNEI come from the germline V gene. The CDR3 consists of 16 residues.

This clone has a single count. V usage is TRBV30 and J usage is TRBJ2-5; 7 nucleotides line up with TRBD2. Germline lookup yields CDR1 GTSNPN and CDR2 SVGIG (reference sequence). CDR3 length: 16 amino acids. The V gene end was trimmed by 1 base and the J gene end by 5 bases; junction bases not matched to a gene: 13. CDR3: CAWSASVGRAGETQYF. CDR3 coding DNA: TGTGCCTGGAGTGCTAGCGTAGGGAGGGCCGGGGAGACCCAGTACTTC.

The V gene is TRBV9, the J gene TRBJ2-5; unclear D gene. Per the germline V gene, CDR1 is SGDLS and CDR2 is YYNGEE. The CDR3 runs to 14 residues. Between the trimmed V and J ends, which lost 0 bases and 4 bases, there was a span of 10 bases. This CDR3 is CASSVDQFPETQYF. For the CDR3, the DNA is TGTGCCAGCAGCGTAGACCAGTTCCCAGAGACCCAGTACTTC. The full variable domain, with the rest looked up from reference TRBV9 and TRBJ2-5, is DSGVTQTPKHLITATGQRVTLRCSPRSGDLSVYWYQQSLDQGLQFLIQYYNGEERAKGNILERFSAQQFPDLHSELNLSSLELGDSALYFCASSVDQFPETQYFGPGTRLLVL.

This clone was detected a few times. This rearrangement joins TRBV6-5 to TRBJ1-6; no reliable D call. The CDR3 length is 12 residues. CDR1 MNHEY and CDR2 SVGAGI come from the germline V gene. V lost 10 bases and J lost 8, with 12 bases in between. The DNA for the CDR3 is TGTGCCACGGGGAGGGAGGATTCACCCCTCCACTTT. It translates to CATGREDSPLHF.

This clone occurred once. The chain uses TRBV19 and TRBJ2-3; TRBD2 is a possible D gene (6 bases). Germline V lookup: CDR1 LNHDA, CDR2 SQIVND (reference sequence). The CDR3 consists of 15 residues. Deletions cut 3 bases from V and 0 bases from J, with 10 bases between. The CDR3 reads CASSMGGFSTDTQYF. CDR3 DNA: TGTGCCAGTAGTATGGGAGGATTCAGCACAGATACGCAGTATTTT. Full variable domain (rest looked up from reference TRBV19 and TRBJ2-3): DGGITQSPKYLFRKEGQNVTLSCEQNLNHDAMYWYRQDPGQGLRLIYYSQIVNDFQKGDIAEGYSVSREKKESFPLTVTSAQKNPTAFYLCASSMGGFSTDTQYFGPGTRLTVL.